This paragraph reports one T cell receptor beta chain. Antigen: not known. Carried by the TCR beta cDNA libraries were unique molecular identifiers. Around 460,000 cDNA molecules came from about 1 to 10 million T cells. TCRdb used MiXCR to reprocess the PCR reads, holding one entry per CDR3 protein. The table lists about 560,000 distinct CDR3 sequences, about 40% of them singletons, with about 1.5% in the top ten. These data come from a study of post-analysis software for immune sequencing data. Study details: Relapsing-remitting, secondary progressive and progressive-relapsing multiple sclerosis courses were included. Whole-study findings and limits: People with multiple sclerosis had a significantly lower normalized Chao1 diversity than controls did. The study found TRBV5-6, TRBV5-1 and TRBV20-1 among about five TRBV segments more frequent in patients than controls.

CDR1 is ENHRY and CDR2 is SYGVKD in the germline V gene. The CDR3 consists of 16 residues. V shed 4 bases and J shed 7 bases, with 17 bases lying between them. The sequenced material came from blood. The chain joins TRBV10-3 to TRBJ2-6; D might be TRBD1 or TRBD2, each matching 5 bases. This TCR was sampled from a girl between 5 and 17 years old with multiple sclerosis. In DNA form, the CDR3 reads TGTGCCATCAGTGCCGGACAAAAACTAGGAGCCAACGTCCTGACTTTC. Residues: CAISAGQKLGANVLTF.